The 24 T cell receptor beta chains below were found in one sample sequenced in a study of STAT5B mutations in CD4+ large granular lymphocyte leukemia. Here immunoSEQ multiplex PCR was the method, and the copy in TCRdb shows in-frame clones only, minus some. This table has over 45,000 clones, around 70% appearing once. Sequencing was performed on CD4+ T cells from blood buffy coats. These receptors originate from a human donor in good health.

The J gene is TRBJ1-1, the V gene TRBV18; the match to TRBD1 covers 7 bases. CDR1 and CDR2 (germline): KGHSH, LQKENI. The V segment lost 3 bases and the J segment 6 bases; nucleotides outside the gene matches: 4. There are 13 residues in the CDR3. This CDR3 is CASSPSRGSEAFF. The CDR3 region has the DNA TGTGCCAGCTCACCCAGCAGGGGGTCTGAAGCTTTCTTT.

The CDR3 nucleotides are TGTGCCAGCAGCTTGGGCGAGCAGCCCCAGCATTTT. This codes for CASSLGEQPQHF. The chain is built from TRBV5-6 and TRBJ1-5; D gene uncertain. Germline V gene sequence: CDR1 SGHDT, CDR2 YYEEEE. Trimming left V 0 bases short and J 7 bases short, with 5 bases between. CDR3 length equals 12 residues.

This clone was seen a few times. The chain's CDR3 is CASSREGPTEAFF. As DNA, the CDR3 is TGCGCCAGCAGCCGCGAGGGGCCCACTGAAGCTTTCTTT. The chain recombines TRBV5-1 with TRBJ1-1; possible D gene TRBD1, 5 bases. Germline lookup yields CDR1 SGHRS and CDR2 YFSETQ. This CDR3 is 13 amino acids long. V was shortened by 4 bases and J by 4 bases, with 11 bases between the two germline ends.

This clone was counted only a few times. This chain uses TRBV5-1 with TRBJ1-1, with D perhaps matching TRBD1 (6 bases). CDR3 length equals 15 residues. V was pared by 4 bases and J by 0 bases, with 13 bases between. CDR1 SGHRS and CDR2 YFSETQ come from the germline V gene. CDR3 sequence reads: CASSLSGQLNTEAFF. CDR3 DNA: TGCGCCAGCAGCCTCTCGGGACAACTGAACACTGAAGCTTTCTTT.

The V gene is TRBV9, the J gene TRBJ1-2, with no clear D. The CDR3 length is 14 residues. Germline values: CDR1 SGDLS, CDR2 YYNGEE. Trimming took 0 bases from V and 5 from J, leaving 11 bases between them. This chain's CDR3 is CASSVGRATYGYTF. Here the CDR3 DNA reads TGTGCCAGCAGCGTAGGTAGGGCAACGTATGGCTACACCTTC.

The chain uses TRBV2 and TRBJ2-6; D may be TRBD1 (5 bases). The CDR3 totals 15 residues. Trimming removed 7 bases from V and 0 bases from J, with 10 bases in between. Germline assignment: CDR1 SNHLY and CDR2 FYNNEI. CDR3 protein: CASKDNFSGANVLTF. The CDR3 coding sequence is TGTGCCAGCAAGGACAACTTCTCTGGGGCCAACGTCCTGACTTTC. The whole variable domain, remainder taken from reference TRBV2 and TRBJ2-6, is EPEVTQTPSHQVTQMGQEVILRCVPISNHLYFYWYRQILGQKVEFLVSFYNNEISEKSEIFDDQFSVERPDGSNFTLKIRSTKLEDSAMYFCASKDNFSGANVLTFGAGSRLTVL.

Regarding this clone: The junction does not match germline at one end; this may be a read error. Here the CDR3 DNA reads TGTGCTAGCAGTTCCGACAGGTTGAACACTGAAGCTTTCTTT. It encodes CASSSDRLNTEAFF. This chain connects TRBV7-7 to TRBJ1-1, with D maybe TRBD1 (6 bases). The germline CDR1 and CDR2 sequences are SSHAT and FNYEAQ (reference sequence). The CDR3 has 14 amino acids.

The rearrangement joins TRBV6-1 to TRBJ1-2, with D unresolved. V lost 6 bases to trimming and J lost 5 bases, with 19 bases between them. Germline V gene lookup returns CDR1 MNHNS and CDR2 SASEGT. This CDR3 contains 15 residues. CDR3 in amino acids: CASRDPTRLGYGYTF. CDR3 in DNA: TGTGCCAGCAGGGACCCGACCAGATTGGGTTATGGCTACACCTTC.

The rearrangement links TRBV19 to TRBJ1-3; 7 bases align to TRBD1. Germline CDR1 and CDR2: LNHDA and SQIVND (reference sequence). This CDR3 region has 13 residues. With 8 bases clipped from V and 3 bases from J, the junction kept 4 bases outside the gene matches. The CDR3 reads CASRQGSGNTIYF. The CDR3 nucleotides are TGTGCCAGTCGACAGGGCAGTGGAAACACCATATATTTT.

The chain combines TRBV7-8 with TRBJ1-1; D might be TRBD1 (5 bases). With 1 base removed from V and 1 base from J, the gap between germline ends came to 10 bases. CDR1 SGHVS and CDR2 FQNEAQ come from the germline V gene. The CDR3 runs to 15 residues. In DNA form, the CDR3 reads TGTGCCAGCAGCTTAGGGGCAGGGAGGAACACTGAAGCTTTCTTT. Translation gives CASSLGAGRNTEAFF.

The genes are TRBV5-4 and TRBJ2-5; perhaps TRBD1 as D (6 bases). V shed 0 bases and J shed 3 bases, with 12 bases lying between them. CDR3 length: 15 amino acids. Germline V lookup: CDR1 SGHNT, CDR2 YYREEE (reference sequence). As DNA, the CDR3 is TGTGCCAGCAGCTTGGCAGGGGCTGGGGAAGAGACCCAGTACTTC. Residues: CASSLAGAGEETQYF. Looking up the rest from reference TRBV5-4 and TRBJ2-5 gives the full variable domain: ETGVTQSPTHLIKTRGQQVTLRCSSQSGHNTVSWYQQALGQGPQFIFQYYREEENGRGNFPPRFSGLQFPNYSSELNVNALELDDSALYLCASSLAGAGEETQYFGPGTRLLVL.

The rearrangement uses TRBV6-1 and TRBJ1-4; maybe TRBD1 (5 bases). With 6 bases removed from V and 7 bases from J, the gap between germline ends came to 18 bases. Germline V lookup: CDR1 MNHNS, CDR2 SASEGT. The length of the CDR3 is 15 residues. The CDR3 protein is CASRGSGNRGEKLFF. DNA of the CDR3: TGTGCCAGCAGGGGGTCAGGGAACCGGGGTGAAAAACTGTTTTTT.

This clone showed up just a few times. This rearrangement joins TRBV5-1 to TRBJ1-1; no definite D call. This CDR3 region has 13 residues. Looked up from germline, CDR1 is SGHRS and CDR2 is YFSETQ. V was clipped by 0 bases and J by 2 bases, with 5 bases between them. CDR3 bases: TGCGCCAGCAGCTTGGAAGGAAACACTGAAGCTTTCTTT. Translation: CASSLEGNTEAFF.

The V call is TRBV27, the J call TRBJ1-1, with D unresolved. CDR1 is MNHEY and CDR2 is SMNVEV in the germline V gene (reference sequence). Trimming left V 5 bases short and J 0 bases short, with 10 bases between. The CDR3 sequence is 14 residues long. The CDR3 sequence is CASSNRAVNTEAFF. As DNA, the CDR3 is TGTGCCAGCAGTAACCGGGCCGTGAACACTGAAGCTTTCTTT.

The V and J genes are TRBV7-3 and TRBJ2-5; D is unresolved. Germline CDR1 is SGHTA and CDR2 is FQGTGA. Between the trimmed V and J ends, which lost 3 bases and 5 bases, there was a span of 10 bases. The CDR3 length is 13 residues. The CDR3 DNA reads TGTGCCAGCAGCTTTATCCATCAGGAGACCCAGTACTTC. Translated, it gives CASSFIHQETQYF.

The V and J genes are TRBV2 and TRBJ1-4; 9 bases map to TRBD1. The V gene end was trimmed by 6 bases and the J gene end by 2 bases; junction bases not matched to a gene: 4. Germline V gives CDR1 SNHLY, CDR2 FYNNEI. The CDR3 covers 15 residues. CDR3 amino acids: CASSRDRVTNEKLFF. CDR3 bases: TGTGCCAGCAGCCGGGACAGGGTGACTAATGAAAAACTGTTTTTT. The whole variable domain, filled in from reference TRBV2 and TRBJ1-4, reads EPEVTQTPSHQVTQMGQEVILRCVPISNHLYFYWYRQILGQKVEFLVSFYNNEISEKSEIFDDQFSVERPDGSNFTLKIRSTKLEDSAMYFCASSRDRVTNEKLFFGSGTQLSVL.

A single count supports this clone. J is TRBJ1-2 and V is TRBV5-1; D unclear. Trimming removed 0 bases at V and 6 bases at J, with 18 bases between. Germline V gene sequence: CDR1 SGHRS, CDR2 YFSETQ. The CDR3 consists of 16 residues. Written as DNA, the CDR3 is TGCGCCAGCAGCTTGGAGGAGGCAGTGGGAGGACATGGCTACACCTTC. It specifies CASSLEEAVGGHGYTF.

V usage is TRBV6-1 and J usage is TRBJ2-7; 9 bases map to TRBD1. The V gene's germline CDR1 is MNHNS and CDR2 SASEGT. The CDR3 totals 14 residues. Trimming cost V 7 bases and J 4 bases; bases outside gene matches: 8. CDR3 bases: TGTGCCAGCATGGGGGGACAGGGAACGTACGAGCAGTACTTC. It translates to CASMGGQGTYEQYF.

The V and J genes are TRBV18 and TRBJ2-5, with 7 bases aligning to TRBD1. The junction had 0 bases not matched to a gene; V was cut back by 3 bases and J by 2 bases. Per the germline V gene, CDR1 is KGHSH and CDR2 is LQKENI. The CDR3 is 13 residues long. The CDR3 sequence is CASSPDRQETQYF. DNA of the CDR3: TGTGCCAGCTCACCGGACAGGCAAGAGACCCAGTACTTC.

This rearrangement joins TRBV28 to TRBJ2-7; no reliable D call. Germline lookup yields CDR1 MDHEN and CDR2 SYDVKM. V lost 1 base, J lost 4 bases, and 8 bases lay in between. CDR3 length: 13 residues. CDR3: CASSLFLRYEQYF. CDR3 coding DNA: TGTGCCAGCAGTTTATTTCTCAGATACGAGCAGTACTTC.

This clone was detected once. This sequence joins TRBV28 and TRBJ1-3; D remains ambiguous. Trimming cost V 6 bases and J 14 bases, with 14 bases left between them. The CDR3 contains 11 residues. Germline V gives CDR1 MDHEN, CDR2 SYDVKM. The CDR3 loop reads CASSSTQRLYF. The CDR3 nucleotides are TGTGCCAGCAGCTCCACCCAGCGACTATATTTT.

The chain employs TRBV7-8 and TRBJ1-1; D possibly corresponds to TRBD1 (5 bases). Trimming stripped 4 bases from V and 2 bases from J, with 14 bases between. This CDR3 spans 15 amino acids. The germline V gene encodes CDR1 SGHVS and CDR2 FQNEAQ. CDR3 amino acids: CASSWSGAYNTEAFF. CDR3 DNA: TGTGCCAGCAGCTGGTCCGGGGCATATAACACTGAAGCTTTCTTT.

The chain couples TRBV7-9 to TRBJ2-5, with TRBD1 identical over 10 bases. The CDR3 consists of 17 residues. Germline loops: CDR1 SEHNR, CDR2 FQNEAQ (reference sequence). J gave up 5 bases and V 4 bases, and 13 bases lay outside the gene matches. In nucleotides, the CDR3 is TGTGCCAGCAGCTCTCAACTCCGGGACAGGGGCGCGGAGACCCAGTACTTC. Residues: CASSSQLRDRGAETQYF.

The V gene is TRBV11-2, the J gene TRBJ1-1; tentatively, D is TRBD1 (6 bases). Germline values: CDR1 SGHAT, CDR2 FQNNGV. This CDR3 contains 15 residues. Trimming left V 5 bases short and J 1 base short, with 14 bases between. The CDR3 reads CASSPRTASNTEAFF. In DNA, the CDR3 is TGTGCCAGCAGCCCCCGGACAGCCTCGAACACTGAAGCTTTCTTT.